The present T cell receptor (beta chain) was sequenced within a study of T cell repertoires in cytomegalovirus infection. The wider study: Public signatures in TCR beta pointed to CMV infection and matching HLA type. Study-wide findings and caveats: Cumulative public TCR beta family frequency identified CMV carriers with the relevant HLA. HLA-C-restricted TCR beta clonotypes specific for CMV led the ex vivo response.

In TCRdb, the reads were re-called with MiXCR into one record per CDR3 protein. The sample consists of about 890,000 distinct CDR3 sequences, approximately 31% of them appearing once. About this clonotype itself: Its antigen is unknown.

Germline CDR1 reads MNHEY; CDR2 reads SVGAGI. V was shortened by 7 bases and J by 5 bases, with 14 bases between the two germline ends. The CDR3 contains 13 residues. The chain uses TRBV6-5 and TRBJ1-1, with TRBD1 as a possible D gene (5 bases). This clonotype originated in a human donor in good health (CMV status not recorded). Some clones in this sample may be carry-over from other donors' samples. Sequences were derived from cultured CD8+ T cells from PBMCs, sampled from culture after CMV antigen stimulation. CDR3 coding DNA: TGTGCCAGCATGACAGTAAAGGGGACTGAAGCTTTCTTT. Translation: CASMTVKGTEAFF.